These 29 T cell receptor beta chains share one sample of origin, sequenced in a study of graft-versus-host responses after intestinal transplantation. Here immunoSEQ multiplex PCR was the method, and the copy in TCRdb shows in-frame clones only, minus some. This table holds some 41,000 clones, roughly 95% found once. These receptors' antigens are unknown. Material: unstimulated CD8+ T cells sorted from spleen or lymph node cells, obtained before transplant. The receptors shown here come from a human donor who was the organ donor for an intestinal transplant.

The V gene is TRBV6-6, the J gene TRBJ2-7, with unresolved D. The CDR3 has 13 residues. Trimming pared 3 bases from V and 0 bases from J, leaving 6 bases between. The germline V gene encodes CDR1 MNHNY and CDR2 SVGAGI (reference sequence). The CDR3 bases are TGTGCCAGCAGTTATCACGTCTCCTACGAGCAGTACTTC. Protein sequence: CASSYHVSYEQYF.

The chain has TRBV5-6 and TRBJ1-2, with TRBD1 identical over 9 bases. This CDR3 is 14 amino acids long. Germline V gene lookup returns CDR1 SGHDT and CDR2 YYEEEE. V shed 0 bases, J shed 8 bases, and the junction held 5 bases outside the gene matches. CDR3 loop: CASSLVTGGLGYTF. The CDR3 nucleotides are TGTGCCAGCAGCTTGGTAACAGGGGGCTTGGGCTACACCTTC.

This clone has only one observation. This chain connects TRBV19 to TRBJ2-1, with TRBD2 identical over 11 bases. CDR3 length: 15 residues. V dropped 7 bases and J dropped 0; count of bases not matched to a gene: 2. Germline-derived CDR1 and CDR2 are LNHDA and SQIVND (reference sequence). Written as DNA, the CDR3 is TGTGCCAGTATAGCGGGGGGGAGCTCCTACAATGAGCAGTTCTTC. This encodes CASIAGGSSYNEQFF.

The genes are TRBV7-8 and TRBJ1-6; D is ambiguous. Deletions cut 0 bases from V and 0 bases from J, with 9 bases between. The CDR3 contains 17 residues. Germline V gene sequence: CDR1 SGHVS, CDR2 FQNEAQ. CDR3 sequence (DNA): TGTGCCAGCAGCTTAGCGGGAGGGAGCTCCTATAATTCACCCCTCCACTTT. Amino acids: CASSLAGGSSYNSPLHF.

The chain has TRBV6-7 and TRBJ2-3, with 8 bases that match TRBD2. TRBV6-7 is an open reading frame whose function is uncertain. This CDR3 spans 16 amino acids. Trimming at V came to 6 bases and at J to 1 base, leaving 9 bases not matched to a gene. The CDR3 region has the DNA TGTGCCAGCAGCAGAAGCGGGGGCCCCTGCACAGATACGCAGTATTTT. As protein: CASSRSGGPCTDTQYF.

The gene calls are TRBV6-5 and TRBJ2-5; D ambiguous. This CDR3 is 13 amino acids long. Germline values: CDR1 MNHEY, CDR2 SVGAGI. The V end was cut by 5 bases, the J end by 5 bases, with 12 bases between. The CDR3 coding sequence is TGTGCCAGCAGTCAAACGAATAGGGAGACCCAGTACTTC. This codes for CASSQTNRETQYF.

V and J are TRBV19 and TRBJ1-4, with TRBD1 matching 8 bases. The germline gives CDR1 LNHDA, CDR2 SQIVND (reference sequence). The length of the CDR3 is 14 residues. Unmatched junction bases numbered 11, after V lost 9 bases and J lost 8 bases. The CDR3 region is CASNTGTGWEKLFF. CDR3 bases: TGTGCCAGCAACACCGGGACAGGATGGGAAAAACTGTTTTTT.

The rearrangement uses TRBV6-5 and TRBJ1-2; D remains unclear. Germline CDR1 and CDR2: MNHEY and SVGAGI. The CDR3 spans 13 residues. The V end lost 5 bases, the J end lost 2 bases, and 9 bases lay between the germline ends. The CDR3 DNA reads as TGTGCCAGCAGTAGCGGTGGGAACTATGGCTACACCTTC. It codes for CASSSGGNYGYTF.

The V and J genes are TRBV10-3 and TRBJ1-5; D perhaps matches TRBD1 (5 bases). The germline CDR1 and CDR2 sequences are ENHRY and SYGVKD. The CDR3 totals 14 residues. Between the trimmed V and J ends, which lost 3 bases and 6 bases, there was a span of 12 bases. The CDR3, as DNA: TGTGCCATCAGTGACCCCGGGGGGGGTCAGCCCCAGCATTTT. It is translated as CAISDPGGGQPQHF.

This chain joins TRBV27 and TRBJ1-1, with a tentative D call TRBD1 (5 bases). The germline V gene encodes CDR1 MNHEY and CDR2 SMNVEV (reference sequence). The CDR3 covers 15 residues. V lost 3 bases and J 4 bases, leaving 15 bases between the germline ends. The CDR3 spells CASSLGGEGFTEAFF. CDR3 DNA sequence: TGTGCCAGCAGTTTGGGGGGGGAGGGGTTCACTGAAGCTTTCTTT.

The chain has TRBV5-4 and TRBJ1-2, with D unclear. The CDR3 loop spans 11 amino acids. The germline CDR1 and CDR2 sequences are SGHNT and YYREEE (reference sequence). V was shortened by 4 bases and J by 5 bases, with 6 bases between the two germline ends. In DNA, the CDR3 is TGTGCCAGCAGCGACGATTATGGCTACACCTTC. Protein product: CASSDDYGYTF. Supplemented by reference TRBV5-4 and TRBJ1-2, the full variable domain reads ETGVTQSPTHLIKTRGQQVTLRCSSQSGHNTVSWYQQALGQGPQFIFQYYREEENGRGNFPPRFSGLQFPNYSSELNVNALELDDSALYLCASSDDYGYTFGSGTRLTVV.

The chain is built from TRBV6-5 and TRBJ1-2; the D gene is possibly TRBD1 (5 bases). CDR1 and CDR2 from the germline V gene are MNHEY and SVGAGI. The V gene lost 6 bases and the J gene lost 5 bases, with 13 bases spanning the gap. The CDR3 covers 13 residues. The CDR3 reads CASRSRAGYGYTF. The CDR3 DNA reads as TGTGCCAGCAGATCCAGGGCGGGGTATGGCTACACCTTC.

The chain recombines TRBV2 with TRBJ2-3; TRBD1 is a possible D gene (5 bases). The V end was cut by 2 bases, the J end by 3 bases, with 9 bases between. This CDR3 is built from 14 residues. CDR1 is SNHLY and CDR2 is FYNNEI in the germline V gene. In DNA form, the CDR3 reads TGTGCCAGCAGTGAATTTAGGGGAACAGATACGCAGTATTTT. It encodes CASSEFRGTDTQYF.

The chain is built from TRBV11-1 and TRBJ2-3, with TRBD2 matching over 12 bases. Germline CDR1 and CDR2: SGHAT and FQDESV (reference sequence). Losses at the gene ends were 4 bases for V and 4 bases for J; bases not matched to a gene: 3. This CDR3 spans 15 amino acids. For the CDR3, the DNA is TGTGCCAGCAGCTCTAGCGGGGGGGCCCCAGATACGCAGTATTTT. Protein sequence: CASSSSGGAPDTQYF.

This chain links TRBV5-6 with TRBJ2-7; 9 bases are shared with TRBD1. This CDR3 spans 14 amino acids. CDR1 is SGHDT, CDR2 YYEEEE, per germline. V dropped 2 bases and J dropped 3; count of bases not matched to a gene: 3. The CDR3 loop is CASSFGTGIYEQYF. CDR3 coding DNA: TGTGCCAGCAGCTTCGGGACAGGGATCTACGAGCAGTACTTC.

This chain joins TRBV9 and TRBJ1-6; no firm D call. Per germline, CDR1 SGDLS and CDR2 YYNGEE. Trimming pared 2 bases from V and 5 bases from J, leaving 8 bases between. This CDR3 contains 14 residues. Written as DNA, the CDR3 is TGTGCCAGCAGCGTGGGCCGGGATAATTCACCCCTCCACTTT. This encodes CASSVGRDNSPLHF.

The CDR3: CSVGGWAVSTDTQYF. Written as DNA, the CDR3 is TGCAGCGTTGGCGGATGGGCGGTTAGCACAGATACGCAGTATTTT. This rearrangement joins TRBV29-1 to TRBJ2-3, with unresolved D. This CDR3 contains 15 residues. V gave up 4 bases and J gave up 0 bases, with 14 bases separating them. Germline lookup yields CDR1 SQVTM and CDR2 ANQGSEA.

The rearrangement joins TRBV9 to TRBJ2-3; 7 bases map to TRBD1. CDR1 and CDR2 from the germline V gene are SGDLS and YYNGEE. V gave up 2 bases and J gave up 0 bases; unmatched junction bases: 6. The CDR3 extends over 16 amino acids. The CDR3 loop reads CASSVGTVTSTDTQYF. CDR3 coding DNA: TGTGCCAGCAGCGTGGGGACAGTAACTAGCACAGATACGCAGTATTTT.

The rearrangement uses TRBV5-1 and TRBJ1-6, with TRBD1 identical over 7 bases. Germline V gene lookup returns CDR1 SGHRS and CDR2 YFSETQ. The CDR3 covers 15 residues. After removal of 0 bases from V and 9 bases from J, the junction contained 6 bases not matched to a gene. As DNA, the CDR3 is TGCGCCAGCAGCTTGGGGGACAGATGGCGTTCACCCCTCCACTTT. The encoded protein is CASSLGDRWRSPLHF.

The V call is TRBV5-4, the J call TRBJ2-5, with TRBD1 matching 7 bases. This CDR3 has 15 amino acids. V dropped 3 bases and J dropped 7; count of bases not matched to a gene: 12. CDR1 SGHNT and CDR2 YYREEE come from the germline V gene (reference sequence). The CDR3 nucleotides are TGTGCCAGCAGCTGGTACAGGGGCCATCGCGGGACCCAGTACTTC. It is translated as CASSWYRGHRGTQYF.

The rearrangement uses TRBV4-1 and TRBJ1-4, with D maybe TRBD1 (5 bases). Germline V gives CDR1 MGHRA, CDR2 YSYEKL. V gave up 0 bases and J gave up 3 bases, with 11 bases separating them. CDR3 length: 16 amino acids. As DNA, the CDR3 is TGCGCCAGCAGCCAAGAGTTCCTGGGGGCTAATGAAAAACTGTTTTTT. Translating it yields CASSQEFLGANEKLFF.

The J gene is TRBJ2-3, the V gene TRBV19; D call uncertain. CDR1 LNHDA and CDR2 SQIVND come from the germline V gene (reference sequence). The CDR3 runs 12 residues. The germline V and J ends were trimmed by 7 bases and 1 base, with 6 bases remaining between them. DNA of the CDR3: TGTGCCAGTAATGAGGGCACAGATACGCAGTATTTT. Translation gives CASNEGTDTQYF.

The V gene is TRBV4-3, the J gene TRBJ2-3; D may be TRBD1 or TRBD2 (6 bases each). The CDR3 covers 17 residues. The ends were cut back, 2 bases at V and 2 bases at J, with 17 bases in the middle. CDR1 LGHNA and CDR2 YSLEER come from the germline V gene. The CDR3 DNA follows: TGCGCCAGCAGCCAACAGGGTGCTAGGGGGGTCACAGATACGCAGTATTTT. Protein product: CASSQQGARGVTDTQYF.

The V gene is TRBV7-2, the J gene TRBJ2-2, with 9 nucleotides matching TRBD2. The CDR3 has 16 amino acids. Germline values: CDR1 SGHTA, CDR2 FQGNSA. The junction had 5 bases not matched to a gene; V was cut back by 0 bases and J by 6 bases. The CDR3 DNA sequence: TGTGCCAGCAGCTTAGCGTGGACTAGCGTGTCCGGGGAGCTGTTTTTT. Translation: CASSLAWTSVSGELFF. The full variable domain, rest sourced from reference TRBV7-2 and TRBJ2-2, is GAGVSQSPSNKVTEKGKDVELRCDPISGHTALYWYRQSLGQGLEFLIYFQGNSAPDKSGLPSDRFSAERTGGSVSTLTIQRTQQEDSAVYLCASSLAWTSVSGELFFGEGSRLTVL.

The chain couples TRBV4-1 to TRBJ2-5, with a possible D match to TRBD2 (5 bases). This CDR3 region has 15 residues. Germline CDR1 MGHRA, CDR2 YSYEKL. Trimming removed 0 bases from V and 5 bases from J, with 13 bases in between. The CDR3 spells CASSQDQASSETQYF. The CDR3 nucleotides are TGCGCCAGCAGCCAAGATCAGGCTAGCTCGGAGACCCAGTACTTC.

The chain combines TRBV18 with TRBJ2-5; D call uncertain. The J call is in doubt because the DNA end fits TRBJ2-7 better. CDR1 is KGHSH, CDR2 LQKENI, per germline. The CDR3 has 15 amino acids. CDR3 nucleotide sequence: TGTGCCAGCTCACCTCCTACTCGGAATCCCTACGAGCAGTACTTC. This codes for CASSPPTRNPYEQYF.

The chain joins TRBV13 to TRBJ2-3; 7 nucleotides match TRBD2. The CDR3 is 16 amino acids. Losses at the gene ends were 2 bases for V and 1 base for J; bases not matched to a gene: 6. From germline, CDR1 is PRHDT and CDR2 FYEKMQ (reference sequence). Here the CDR3 DNA reads TGTGCCAGCAGCTTATTGAGGGGAGGGGGCACAGATACGCAGTATTTT. Its protein product is CASSLLRGGGTDTQYF.

The chain combines TRBV7-8 with TRBJ2-4; no clear D gene. Germline V CDR1 and CDR2: SGHVS, FQNEAQ. The germline V and J ends were trimmed by 5 bases and 8 bases, with 13 bases remaining between them. This CDR3 has 13 residues. The CDR3 spells CASSKITRDIQYF. The CDR3 DNA sequence: TGTGCCAGCAGCAAAATCACTCGGGACATTCAGTACTTC. The complete variable domain, with remaining parts taken from reference TRBV7-8 and TRBJ2-4, reads GAGVSQSPRYKVAKRGQDVALRCDPISGHVSLFWYQQALGQGPEFLTYFQNEAQLDKSGLPSDRFFAERPEGSVSTLKIQRTQQEDSAVYLCASSKITRDIQYFGAGTRLSVL.

The CDR3 sequence is CAITSGGANEQFF. For the CDR3, the DNA is TGTGCCATCACTAGCGGGGGGGCCAATGAGCAGTTCTTC. The rearrangement links TRBV10-3 to TRBJ2-1; 12 nucleotides align to TRBD2. CDR1 and CDR2 from the germline V gene are ENHRY and SYGVKD. The V and J ends lost 7 bases and 6 bases, in that order; junction bases with no gene match: 1. This CDR3 comprises 13 residues.